The TCR beta chain described here comes from a study of blood T cell repertoires in COVID-19. Study overall: Specimens from acute and convalescent COVID-19 originated in the United States, Italy and Spain. The analysed material was cDNA or gDNA that came from T cells, B-cell-depleted T cells, or PBMCs.

Original processing methods: For nucleated cells, counts were estimated from reference gene primer amplification. Measured with immunoSEQ multiplex PCR; TCRdb has only the in-frame clones, and not every one. The D gene and trimming were derived from the DNA, and the V and J assignments and clone size from that table. Here the sample spans about 160,000 clones, 70% to 85% being singletons. Sequenced material: peripheral blood. The receptor was derived from a woman older than 75 with acute or convalescent COVID-19.

CDR3 in amino acids: CASSTGQGALNEQFF. The CDR3 DNA sequence: TGCGCCAGCAGCACAGGACAGGGGGCGTTGAATGAGCAGTTCTTC. The chain joins TRBV5-1 to TRBJ2-1; TRBD1 matches 11 bases. Trimming at V came to 4 bases and at J to 7 bases, leaving 7 bases not matched to a gene. This CDR3 contains 15 residues. Germline CDR1 reads SGHRS; CDR2 reads YFSETQ.